This T cell receptor (beta chain) is drawn from a study of vaccination effects on CD4 cells after COVID-19. Background on the study: ViraFEST used viral peptide pools to expand antigen-specific CD4+ T cells before sequencing.

The table came from immunoSEQ multiplex PCR; TCRdb's copy has only in-frame clones and leaves some out. The sample carries 45,000 to 55,000 clones, about three quarters recorded once. In regard to this clone: Its antigen is currently unknown.

A roughly 10-day culture period preceded the isolation of CD4+ T cells. The cohort was immunized with two doses of either the BNT162b2 or mRNA-1273 vaccine. Prior SARS-CoV-2 infection was absent in the vaccine recipients, as shown by negative nucleocapsid antibodies. At days 3 and 7, half of the medium was exchanged for IL-2 medium. The clonotype comes from a human donor who received a COVID-19 vaccine. The sequences come from CD4+ T cells from PBMCs cultured without peptide, collected after COVID-19 vaccination.

The CDR3 loop is CASSLNAGLETQYF. Written as DNA, the CDR3 is TGTGCCAGCAGTTTAAACGCGGGCTTGGAGACCCAGTACTTC. The chain recombines TRBV6-4 with TRBJ2-5, with D maybe TRBD2 (5 bases). The germline V gene encodes CDR1 MRHNA and CDR2 SNTAGT. This CDR3 is 14 amino acids long. V was pared by 5 bases and J by 5 bases, with 15 bases between.